The rows below give T cell receptor beta chains drawn from one sample of a study of blood T cells in healthy people across ages. MiXCR, applied by TCRdb to the 5' RACE reads, yields one record per CDR3 protein. The table shows under 1,000,000 distinct CDR3 sequences, with roughly 35% occurring only once. Specimen: blood. The receptor source for this set is a man aged 18 to 35 in good health. The CDR3 runs from the conserved cysteine through the conserved F or W. A D gene is named only where the DNA matches it firmly. Size is omitted from some rows. Given values are once, few, many or a class for expanded clones.

J: TRBJ2-7
size: .
D: .
V: TRBV6-6
CDR3: CASSYSDISYNEQYF
DNA: TGTGCCAGCAGTTACTCGGACATCTCCTACAATGAGCAGTACTTC

J: TRBJ2-5
size: many
D: .
V: TRBV4-1
CDR3: CASSQDGLAETQYF
DNA: TGCGCCAGCAGCCAAGACGGGCTAGCCGAGACCCAGTACTTC

J: TRBJ1-2
size: .
D: .
V: TRBV4-3
CDR3: CASSLKGELGKDYGYTF
DNA: TGCGCCAGCAGCCTAAAAGGAGAATTGGGGAAAGACTATGGCTACACCTTC

J: TRBJ2-7
size: .
D: TRBD2
V: TRBV6-5
CDR3: CASSYLAGEQYF
DNA: TGTGCCAGCAGTTACCTAGCGGGGGAGCAGTACTTC

J: TRBJ1-1
size: .
D: TRBD1
V: TRBV5-8
CDR3: CASSTKMTGVNNVYTEAFF
DNA: TGTGCCAGCAGCACAAAAATGACAGGGGTCAACAACGTCTACACTGAAGCTTTCTTT

J: TRBJ1-1
size: .
D: .
V: TRBV5-1
CDR3: CASSLVSTLDKAFF
DNA: TGCGCCAGCAGCTTGGTATCGACACTGGATAAAGCTTTCTTT

J: TRBJ2-7
size: many
D: .
V: TRBV2
CDR3: CASSQGYEQYF
DNA: TGTGCCAGCAGCCAAGGTTACGAGCAGTACTTC

J: TRBJ2-3
size: many
D: .
V: TRBV7-6
CDR3: CASSVVSSPTDTQYF
DNA: TGTGCCAGCAGCGTAGTGTCTAGCCCCACAGATACGCAGTATTTT

J: TRBJ2-7
size: .
D: .
V: TRBV28
CDR3: CASSEQVTLYEQYF
DNA: TGTGCCAGCAGTGAGCAGGTTACTCTCTACGAGCAGTACTTC

J: TRBJ2-1
size: .
D: .
V: TRBV5-1
CDR3: CASSAASSYPYNEQFF
DNA: TGCGCCAGCAGTGCGGCGTCGAGCTACCCTTACAATGAGCAGTTCTTC

J: TRBJ2-3
size: few
D: TRBD1
V: TRBV6-5
CDR3: CASSYVKGARRDTQYF
DNA: TGTGCCAGCAGTTACGTTAAGGGGGCGCGTAGGGATACGCAGTATTTT

J: TRBJ2-7
size: .
D: TRBD1
V: TRBV5-6
CDR3: CASRYTGGNPYEQYF
DNA: TGTGCCAGCAGATATACAGGGGGCAATCCATACGAGCAGTACTTC

J: TRBJ1-2
size: few
D: TRBD1
V: TRBV20-1
CDR3: CSARDRDAYGYTF
DNA: TGCAGTGCTAGGGACAGGGACGCCTATGGCTACACCTTC